Presented here are 16 T cell receptor beta chains from one specimen sequenced in a study of beta chain features in type 1 diabetes. Study findings and constraints: All four CD4+ subsets from Type 1 diabetes patients carried moderately but significantly shorter TCRB CDR3s.

What was sequenced were expressed TCRB transcripts, since all of the isolated RNA had been reverse transcribed. Libraries were prepared by immunoSEQ multiplex PCR; TCRdb keeps only in-frame clonotypes and omits some of them. The table includes hundreds of thousands of clones, roughly 8.8% detected once. The antigens these receptors bind are not known. Material: central memory CD4+ T cells from blood. The source of these receptors is a man aged 25 to 45 with type 1 diabetes.

This clone occurred a few times. The chain carries TRBV13 and TRBJ2-7; no definite D call. Germline loops: CDR1 PRHDT, CDR2 FYEKMQ (reference sequence). This CDR3 comprises 14 residues. V gave up 5 bases and J gave up 4 bases, with 15 bases separating them. CDR3 residues: CASSPSEGRYEQYF. The CDR3 DNA follows: TGTGCCAGCAGCCCCTCGGAAGGCCGGTACGAGCAGTACTTC.

This clone was seen a handful of times. The genes are TRBV6-6 and TRBJ2-3; a possible D gene is TRBD1 (5 bases). Trimming took off 6 bases at V and 0 bases at J, with 10 bases between the two ends. Germline assignment: CDR1 MNHNY and CDR2 SVGAGI (reference sequence). This CDR3 is 14 amino acids long. CDR3 in DNA: TGTGCCAGCAGCCAGACAGTTAGCACAGATACGCAGTATTTT. As protein: CASSQTVSTDTQYF.

The V gene is TRBV19, the J gene TRBJ1-2; 12 nucleotides match TRBD1. The CDR3 extends over 17 amino acids. The V gene's germline CDR1 is LNHDA and CDR2 SQIVND (reference sequence). The V segment lost 4 bases and the J segment 9 bases; nucleotides outside the gene matches: 15. The CDR3 DNA sequence: TGTGCCAGTAGTACAAACTATCCGGGACAGGGGGCGAGAAGCTACACCTTC. Amino acid sequence: CASSTNYPGQGARSYTF.

This clone was picked up a small number of times. In DNA, the CDR3 is TGCGCCAGCAGCCAAGATGCCGTCCGGATCGGGAATGGAAACACCATATATTTT. The encoded protein is CASSQDAVRIGNGNTIYF. The V call is TRBV4-3, the J call TRBJ1-3; D gene uncertain. This CDR3 is built from 18 residues. Germline V CDR1 and CDR2: LGHNA, YSLEER. Trimming cost V 0 bases and J 3 bases, with 18 bases left between them.

The chain recombines TRBV28 with TRBJ1-5, with 8 bases fitting TRBD1. This CDR3 comprises 16 residues. V lost 1 base, J lost 1 base, and 3 bases stayed unmatched. From germline, CDR1 is MDHEN and CDR2 SYDVKM. The CDR3 sequence: CASSLSGQGSNQPQHF. The CDR3 coding sequence is TGTGCCAGCAGTTTATCTGGACAGGGAAGCAATCAGCCCCAGCATTTT.

This clone was observed many times. The chain combines TRBV2 with TRBJ2-1, with unresolved D. CDR3 length: 14 amino acids. V was shortened by 8 bases and J by 0 bases, with 11 bases between the two germline ends. The germline V gene has CDR1 SNHLY and CDR2 FYNNEI. The CDR3 spells CASGSSSSYNEQFF. CDR3 DNA sequence: TGTGCCAGCGGTAGCTCGAGCTCCTACAATGAGCAGTTCTTC.

V gene TRBV5-1 combines with J gene TRBJ2-3; 7 bases map to TRBD1. The V and J ends lost 3 bases and 5 bases, in that order; junction bases with no gene match: 6. CDR1 and CDR2 (germline): SGHRS, YFSETQ. The CDR3 extends over 14 amino acids. CDR3 in amino acids: CASSSTGIEDTQYF. CDR3 sequence (DNA): TGCGCCAGCAGCTCGACAGGGATCGAAGATACGCAGTATTTT.

This clone was recorded a few times. The chain employs TRBV9 and TRBJ2-1; 8 bases line up with TRBD2. The CDR3 has 16 residues. Germline lookup yields CDR1 SGDLS and CDR2 YYNGEE. V was pared by 4 bases and J by 10 bases, with 16 bases of the junction left unmatched. CDR3 DNA sequence: TGTGCCAGCAGCTTCGCCCAGGGACTTGGCGGGGGGGAGCAGTTCTTC. Translation: CASSFAQGLGGGEQFF.

In its sample, this clone was seen a few times. This chain uses TRBV27 with TRBJ1-5; D is unresolved. The V end was cut by 3 bases, the J end by 6 bases, with 9 bases between. There are 13 residues in the CDR3. Germline V lookup: CDR1 MNHEY, CDR2 SMNVEV (reference sequence). The CDR3 nucleotides are TGTGCCAGCAGTTTGGCAGCCAGTCAGCCCCAGCATTTT. Translation: CASSLAASQPQHF.

The CDR3 protein is CASSLYGDRPYGYTF. The CDR3 nucleotides read TGTGCCAGCAGCTTATATGGAGACAGGCCCTATGGCTACACCTTC. The chain joins TRBV7-2 to TRBJ1-2; D possibly corresponds to TRBD1 (6 bases). Germline CDR1 reads SGHTA; CDR2 reads FQGNSA. The CDR3 consists of 15 residues. The V and J ends lost 2 bases and 4 bases respectively, with 14 bases between them. The full variable domain, its missing parts supplied by reference TRBV7-2 and TRBJ1-2, is GAGVSQSPSNKVTEKGKDVELRCDPISGHTALYWYRQSLGQGLEFLIYFQGNSAPDKSGLPSDRFSAERTGGSVSTLTIQRTQQEDSAVYLCASSLYGDRPYGYTFGSGTRLTVV.

The chain couples TRBV30 to TRBJ1-2, with D possibly TRBD1 on 5 matching bases. V lost 0 bases and J lost 7, with 9 bases in between. The germline gives CDR1 GTSNPN, CDR2 SVGIG (reference sequence). This CDR3 is built from 12 residues. For the CDR3, the DNA is TGTGCCTGGAGTGTGACGGGGGTTGGCTACACCTTC. This translates into CAWSVTGVGYTF.

The chain recombines TRBV6-1 with TRBJ1-5; possibly TRBD1 for D (6 bases). Trimming stripped 3 bases from V and 1 base from J, with 13 bases between. The CDR3 covers 16 residues. Germline-derived CDR1 and CDR2 are MNHNS and SASEGT. CDR3 in amino acids: CASSEGHRLSNQPQHF. CDR3 nucleotides: TGTGCCAGCAGTGAGGGACACCGCCTAAGCAATCAGCCCCAGCATTTT.

A few counts support this clone. The chain uses TRBV7-2 and TRBJ2-1, with D tentatively TRBD1 or TRBD2 (6 bases each). Trimming left V 2 bases short and J 7 bases short, with 15 bases between. The CDR3 sequence is 15 residues long. In germline, CDR1 is SGHTA, CDR2 FQGNSA. CDR3 protein: CASSLLGGTGNEQFF. The CDR3 nucleotides read TGTGCCAGCAGCTTATTGGGGGGCACGGGTAATGAGCAGTTCTTC.

The table lists this clone with a few counts. V and J are TRBV5-6 and TRBJ2-3; 7 nucleotides line up with TRBD1. V shed 5 bases, J shed 5 bases, and the junction held 8 bases outside the gene matches. Germline assignment: CDR1 SGHDT and CDR2 YYEEEE. The CDR3 is made up of 14 amino acids. In DNA, the CDR3 is TGTGCCAGCAGTTGGACAGGTCCAAGAGATACGCAGTATTTT. Translation: CASSWTGPRDTQYF.

The V gene is TRBV27, the J gene TRBJ2-7; D is undetermined. This CDR3 spans 11 amino acids. Trimming took 6 bases from V and 6 from J, leaving 9 bases between them. The V gene's germline CDR1 is MNHEY and CDR2 SMNVEV (reference sequence). The CDR3 protein is CASRQTTEQYF. Written as DNA, the CDR3 is TGTGCCAGCAGACAAACTACCGAGCAGTACTTC.

This clone was seen a handful of times. The chain recombines TRBV6-6 with TRBJ2-1; a weak D match, TRBD1 (6 bases). The CDR3 is 13 residues long. Germline CDR1 MNHNY, CDR2 SVGAGI (reference sequence). The ends were cut back, 6 bases at V and 14 bases at J, with 20 bases in the middle. This CDR3 reads CASRYKTDRRKFF. CDR3 DNA: TGTGCCAGCAGATACAAAACCGACAGGAGGAAGTTCTTC.